This T cell receptor (beta chain) was recorded in a study of T cell responses to AZD1222 COVID-19 vaccine. Study-wide points: Mapped onto spike, vaccine-associated CD4 TCRs spanned it and were dominant at 160-218 and 743-854. Possibly, clonal diversity was underestimated; donors were largely white British and included more females. With two AZD1222 doses given, Spike-specific TCR breadth and depth both rose. Without day 14 samples, only post-peak T cell repertoires were studied.

CDR1 is SGDLS and CDR2 is YYNGEE in the germline V gene. V lost 4 bases, J lost 1 base, and 3 bases stayed unmatched. The CDR3 spans 15 residues. The table came from immunoSEQ multiplex PCR; TCRdb's copy has only in-frame clones and leaves some out. This table holds around 150,000 clones, about nine tenths found once. A remark on this clone: Its antigen remains unknown.

This TCR was sampled from an adult in good health. The material was peripheral blood, obtained on day 0 of MenACWY control vaccination. This sequence joins TRBV9 and TRBJ2-2; TRBD1 matches 8 bases. The CDR3 region is CASSFGTGNTGELFF. As DNA, the CDR3 is TGTGCCAGCAGCTTTGGGACAGGGAACACCGGGGAGCTGTTTTTT.